These 18 T cell receptor beta chains were all obtained from the same sample, sequenced in a study of Graves' ophthalmopathy and Graves' hyperthyroidism. Transcripts of RNA were the source for amplifying TCR beta CDR3 regions. An initial RT-PCR round employing HTBI primers preceded a second-round multiplex PCR. TCRdb processed the multiplex PCR reads anew with MiXCR; each CDR3 protein has one entry. The profile covers over a million distinct CDR3 sequences, with less than 45% appearing a single time and around 10% taken by the ten largest. The sample taken for sequencing was peripheral blood or thyroid tissue (not recorded which). All receptors derive from an adult man with Graves' hyperthyroidism.

This clonotype has ten or more counts. V gene TRBV7-9 combines with J gene TRBJ2-7; TRBD1 matches 7 bases. The V segment lost 6 bases and the J segment 3 bases; nucleotides outside the gene matches: 5. Germline CDR1 SEHNR, CDR2 FQNEAQ (reference sequence). This CDR3 has 13 residues. The CDR3 here is CASRSRDSYEQYF. In nucleotides, the CDR3 is TGTGCCAGCAGAAGCCGGGACAGCTACGAGCAGTACTTC.

Ten or more counts support this clonotype. The rearrangement joins TRBV20-1 to TRBJ2-5; the match to TRBD1 covers 7 bases. The ends lost 6 bases at V and 4 bases at J; junction bases unmatched: 5. Germline V gives CDR1 DFQATT, CDR2 SNEGSKA (reference sequence). This CDR3 is built from 12 residues. The CDR3 region is CSATRGLETQYF. In DNA form, the CDR3 reads TGCAGTGCCACCAGGGGGTTAGAGACCCAGTACTTC.

Turning to this clonotype: A much more abundant neighbour one base away suggests this may be a read error. This chain joins TRBV2 and TRBJ2-5; D is tentatively TRBD1 or TRBD2 (7 bases each). The CDR3 spans 17 residues. Trimming cost V 10 bases and J 10 bases, with 34 bases left between them. The germline V gene has CDR1 SNHLY and CDR2 FYNNEI. DNA for the CDR3: TGTGCCAACAGCTTAGGGGGCGGGGGCCTCGTTTTCGTGGACCAGTACTTC. It translates to CANSLGGGGLVFVDQYF.

The V call is TRBV9, the J call TRBJ2-2, with D perhaps matching TRBD1 or TRBD2 (5 bases each). From germline, CDR1 is SGDLS and CDR2 YYNGEE. V lost 1 base, J lost 4 bases, and 11 bases lay in between. The CDR3 has 15 amino acids. The CDR3 bases are TGTGCCAGCAGCGTAACGGGGACCGCCACCGGGGAGCTGTTTTTT. Protein: CASSVTGTATGELFF.

In its sample, this clonotype was seen many times. The rearrangement uses TRBV7-6 and TRBJ1-3; D is unresolved. Germline V gene lookup returns CDR1 SGHVS and CDR2 FNYEAQ. The V end lost 5 bases, the J end lost 0 bases, and 11 bases lay between the germline ends. The CDR3 loop spans 15 amino acids. The DNA of the CDR3 is TGTGCCAGCAGCCCTACTACGAGCTCTGGAAACACCATATATTTT. It encodes CASSPTTSSGNTIYF.

This clonotype has a handful of counts. The chain employs TRBV29-1 and TRBJ2-2, with D unresolved. The CDR3 is 13 amino acids. The germline V and J ends were trimmed by 5 bases and 1 base, with 8 bases remaining between them. In germline, CDR1 is SQVTM, CDR2 ANQGSEA. The CDR3 DNA reads as TGCAGCGTTCTGGTTCGGAACACCGGGGAGCTGTTTTTT. Its translation: CSVLVRNTGELFF.

This chain links TRBV19 with TRBJ2-7; tentatively, D is TRBD2 (5 bases). The CDR3 contains 13 residues. CDR1 is LNHDA, CDR2 SQIVND, per germline (reference sequence). Here the CDR3 DNA reads TGTGACATCAGCCGGACTGAGACCTACGAGCAGTACTTC. It yields the protein CDISRTETYEQYF.

V and J are TRBV11-2 and TRBJ2-2; D unclear. V shed 1 base and J shed 6 bases, with 9 bases lying between them. The CDR3 runs to 14 residues. Germline CDR1 SGHAT, CDR2 FQNNGV. For the CDR3, the DNA is TGTGCCAGCAGCTTAGCCCGGGTTTCCGGGGAGCTGTTTTTT. Amino acids: CASSLARVSGELFF.

This clonotype was observed a few times. The chain uses TRBV2 and TRBJ2-5; 8 nucleotides match TRBD1. The CDR3 contains 13 residues. Per the germline V gene, CDR1 is SNHLY and CDR2 is FYNNEI. Trimming took 8 bases from V and 2 from J; bases not matched to a gene: 4. The DNA of the CDR3 is TGTGCCAGCGGACAGGGTGGGCAAGAGACCCAGTACTTC. Translating gives CASGQGGQETQYF.

This clonotype was observed a few times. This rearrangement joins TRBV10-3 to TRBJ2-6; TRBD1 aligns across 9 bases. V dropped 5 bases and J dropped 3; count of bases not matched to a gene: 8. CDR3 length: 17 amino acids. From germline, CDR1 is ENHRY and CDR2 SYGVKD. The CDR3 spells CAISSTGGEFGANVLTF. The DNA for the CDR3 is TGTGCCATCAGTTCCACAGGGGGCGAGTTTGGGGCCAACGTCCTGACTTTC.

This clonotype was observed many times. The chain couples TRBV20-1 to TRBJ2-7; 10 positions agree with TRBD2. V was pared by 0 bases and J by 2 bases, with 1 base of the junction left unmatched. The germline gives CDR1 DFQATT, CDR2 SNEGSKA (reference sequence). The CDR3 is 14 amino acids. CDR3 sequence: CSARELAGAYEQYF. The CDR3 nucleotides are TGCAGTGCTAGAGAGCTAGCGGGGGCCTACGAGCAGTACTTC.

The CDR3 nucleotides are TGTGCCAGCAGCCAAACGGGAAAACCCGACGAGCAGTACTTC. This codes for CASSQTGKPDEQYF. This rearrangement joins TRBV6-5 to TRBJ2-7, with D tentatively TRBD2 (5 bases). The V end was cut by 6 bases, the J end by 5 bases, with 17 bases between. Per germline, CDR1 MNHEY and CDR2 SVGAGI. The CDR3 extends over 14 amino acids.

Only one count was recorded for this clonotype. The rearrangement joins TRBV20-1 to TRBJ2-5; 11 positions agree with TRBD1. The germline V gene has CDR1 DFQATT and CDR2 SNEGSKA (reference sequence). Trimming cost V 4 bases and J 3 bases; bases outside gene matches: 4. The CDR3 loop spans 14 amino acids. The CDR3 sequence: CSATLGQGEETQYF. The CDR3 DNA reads TGCAGTGCTACATTGGGACAGGGGGAAGAGACCCAGTACTTC.

Of note for this clonotype: A much larger clone is a single base away; this may be a read error. The V gene is TRBV7-2, the J gene TRBJ2-7, with a possible D match to TRBD2 (6 bases). Deletions cut 3 bases from V and 2 bases from J, with 17 bases between. The CDR3 consists of 16 residues. Per germline, CDR1 SGHTA and CDR2 FQGNSA. DNA for the CDR3: TGTGCCAGCAGCTTGGGAATAGCGGAGGCAACCTACGAGCAGTACTTC. This sequence encodes CASSLGIAEATYEQYF.

Many counts were recorded for this clonotype. The V gene is TRBV7-9, the J gene TRBJ1-4; D possibly corresponds to TRBD1 (6 bases). The CDR3 is 12 amino acids. V was cut by 3 bases and J by 7 bases, with 6 bases left in between. Germline CDR1 reads SEHNR; CDR2 reads FQNEAQ (reference sequence). Here the CDR3 reads CASSLGAEKLFF. DNA of the CDR3: TGTGCCAGCAGCTTGGGGGCTGAAAAACTGTTTTTT.

This clonotype was observed at least ten times. The chain couples TRBV11-2 to TRBJ1-1; D not resolved. Germline V gene sequence: CDR1 SGHAT, CDR2 FQNNGV. Trimming took off 4 bases at V and 1 base at J, with 13 bases between the two ends. The CDR3 runs 15 residues. Here the CDR3 DNA reads TGTGCCAGCAGCTCAATATCCGGGAAGAACACTGAAGCTTTCTTT. Its translation: CASSSISGKNTEAFF.

The chain uses TRBV11-1 and TRBJ1-4, with D unresolved. The CDR3 contains 16 residues. V lost 0 bases to trimming and J lost 5 bases, with 13 bases between them. CDR1 and CDR2 (germline): SGHAT, FQDESV (reference sequence). The DNA for the CDR3 is TGTGCCAGCAGCTTAGCGAGAACGACAAAAAATGAAAAACTGTTTTTT. Protein: CASSLARTTKNEKLFF. Combining the CDR3 with reference TRBV11-1 and TRBJ1-4 gives the whole variable domain EAEVAQSPRYKITEKSQAVAFWCDPISGHATLYWYRQILGQGPELLVQFQDESVVDDSQLPKDRFSAERLKGVDSTLKIQPAELGDSAMYLCASSLARTTKNEKLFFGSGTQLSVL.

The rearrangement joins TRBV12-3 or TRBV12-4 to TRBJ2-6, with D unresolved. The V end was cut by 4 bases, the J end by 0 bases, with 19 bases between. This CDR3 comprises 19 residues. CDR3 in amino acids: CASSYPTGLSISGANVLTF. The DNA of the CDR3 is TGTGCCAGCAGTTACCCAACGGGCCTCTCTATCTCTGGGGCCAACGTCCTGACTTTC.